These T cell receptor beta chains were read from a single sample in a study of technical replicates of blood from a few donors. Generated by immunoSEQ multiplex PCR, the TCRdb table keeps only in-frame clones and is missing some. The table records 55,000 to 60,000 clones, about 94% of them present only once. Sequencing was done on a sample of PBMCs. Receptor source: a human donor in good health. Some clones in this sample may be carry-over from other donors' samples. The conserved cysteine and the conserved F or W are not part of the CDR3 here. Each record gives: J gene, V gene, CDR3 protein.

>TRBJ1-2|TRBV6-6
ASSPPGQGGGYT
>TRBJ1-2|TRBV6-8
AMTGQGVYT
>TRBJ1-2|TRBV6-5
ASSGGQGNYGYT
>TRBJ2-1|TRBV6-1
ASSEEGQGARGEQF
>TRBJ1-2|TRBV28
ASSLGGAGDSYT
>TRBJ2-3|TRBV6-5
ASSRGGPSTDTQY
>TRBJ2-5|TRBV29-1
SVRRGWQETQY
>TRBJ2-1|TRBV5-1
ASSYGSSSYNEQF
>TRBJ2-1|TRBV6-5
ASSSFYGLAGGGF
>TRBJ1-2|TRBV7-9
ASSFPQGGGYT
>TRBJ2-3|TRBV11-2
ASSYVRGTDTQY
>TRBJ2-7|TRBV18
ASSPTSGSYEQY
>TRBJ2-3|TRBV18
ASSPGAGDTQY
>TRBJ1-2|TRBV21-1
ASSKHRRQNYGYT
>TRBJ1-4|TRBV7-2
ASSLRGTTNEKLF
>TRBJ2-1|TRBV5-1
ASSLAGTSGSSYNEQF
>TRBJ1-1|TRBV20-1
SATDRDEAF
>TRBJ1-1|TRBV7-9
ASSARIEGTEAF
>TRBJ2-5|TRBV5-1
ASSLMSPQETQY
>TRBJ2-2|TRBV7-3
ASRRDPPELF
>TRBJ2-1|TRBV18
ASSPNWLYNEQF
>TRBJ2-7|TRBV18
ASSPGLAGNYEQY
>TRBJ2-3|TRBV7-3
ASSQPGDTQY
>TRBJ2-7|TRBV4-2
ASSQVLYSLSYPEQY